One sample yielded the 28 T cell receptor beta chains listed below, sequenced in a study of blood T cells in healthy people across ages. A second PCR, run for about 7 to 11 cycles, used a sample-barcoded 5' primer plus a J-beta primer mix. Via MiXCR, TCRdb re-called the 5' RACE reads, giving one row per CDR3 protein. The top ten clones hold 15% of a sample with fewer than 800,000 distinct CDR3 sequences, 32% of them seen once. Sequenced material: blood. These receptors were collected from a woman aged 80 or over in good health.

This clonotype has a count of ten or more. The chain uses TRBV29-1 and TRBJ2-2; unclear D gene. V gave up 5 bases and J gave up 4 bases, with 2 bases separating them. The CDR3 spans 10 residues. The germline CDR1 and CDR2 sequences are SQVTM and ANQGSEA. The CDR3 coding sequence is TGCAGCGTTTTCACCGGGGAGCTGTTTTTT. This sequence encodes CSVFTGELFF.

The table lists this clonotype with a few counts. V gene TRBV7-3 combines with J gene TRBJ2-1; maybe TRBD1 (6 bases). The DNA end is a closer match to TRBJ2-7, so the J assignment may be wrong. From germline, CDR1 is SGHTA and CDR2 FQGTGA. The CDR3 is 17 residues long. The CDR3 region has the DNA TGTGCCAGCAGCCCCCGAGGGGGACGGTCCTCCTACAATGAGCAGTACTTC. It is translated as CASSPRGGRSSYNEQYF.

V gene TRBV9 combines with J gene TRBJ2-5, with 8 bases lining up with TRBD2. The CDR3 has 16 residues. V lost 3 bases, J lost 11 bases, and 18 bases stayed unmatched. CDR1 and CDR2 from the germline V gene are SGDLS and YYNGEE. CDR3 region: CASSEIGGALGNEQYF. CDR3 bases: TGTGCCAGCAGCGAGATCGGGGGGGCCTTGGGCAATGAGCAGTACTTC.

The gene calls are TRBV5-1 and TRBJ1-1; unclear D gene. The V and J ends lost 0 bases and 7 bases respectively, with 10 bases between them. The germline CDR1 and CDR2 sequences are SGHRS and YFSETQ. CDR3 length equals 13 residues. In nucleotides, the CDR3 is TGCGCCAGCAGCTTGGCAGTAGATCATGAAGCTTTCTTT. Amino acids: CASSLAVDHEAFF.

This clonotype was counted a few times. The genes are TRBV6-1 and TRBJ1-5; TRBD1 aligns across 7 bases. V trimming: 6 bases; J trimming: 3 bases; junction bases outside the gene matches: 5. The CDR3 runs to 14 residues. Germline CDR1 MNHNS, CDR2 SASEGT. CDR3 loop: CASSAGTVNQPQHF. The CDR3 coding sequence is TGTGCCAGCAGCGCCGGGACAGTCAATCAGCCCCAGCATTTT.

This clonotype was counted at least ten times. This sequence may be a read error, since a much larger clone differs from it by one base. This sequence joins TRBV20-1 and TRBJ2-5; no clear D. The germline gives CDR1 DFQATT, CDR2 SNEGSKA (reference sequence). Trimming pared 5 bases from V and 11 bases from J, leaving 18 bases between. This CDR3 region has 12 residues. In nucleotides, the CDR3 is TGCAGTGCTGCGAACCCTTGGAATGAGCAGTACTTC. Translating it yields CSAANPWNEQYF.

This clonotype was found many times. The chain couples TRBV6-2 or TRBV6-3 to TRBJ1-5; D remains ambiguous. Trimming removed 2 bases at V and 11 bases at J, with 10 bases between. The CDR3 covers 12 residues. Looked up from germline, CDR1 is MNHEY and CDR2 is SVGEGT. In DNA form, the CDR3 reads TGTGCCAGCAGTTACGGCGGCAGAGCCCAGCATTTT. This translates into CASSYGGRAQHF.

This clonotype has a count of ten or more. The chain is built from TRBV6-6 and TRBJ2-5; TRBD2 matches at 13 bases. This CDR3 is 16 amino acids long. Germline V gene data show CDR1 as MNHNY and CDR2 as SVGAGI (reference sequence). With 5 bases clipped from V and 5 bases from J, the junction kept 8 bases outside the gene matches. The CDR3 bases are TGTGCCAGCAGTACAAGGACTAGCGGGGGCGGGGAGACCCAGTACTTC. It specifies CASSTRTSGGGETQYF.

The sample holds many counts of this clonotype. V is TRBV7-9 and J is TRBJ1-5; 12 bases map to TRBD1. The CDR3 sequence is 16 residues long. Germline lookup yields CDR1 SEHNR and CDR2 FQNEAQ (reference sequence). V dropped 5 bases and J dropped 7; count of bases not matched to a gene: 9. CDR3 protein: CASSVSGTGGDQPQHF. As DNA, the CDR3 is TGTGCCAGCAGCGTATCCGGGACAGGGGGCGACCAGCCCCAGCATTTT.

There are a few counts of this clonotype. The chain has TRBV15 and TRBJ1-2; a weak D match, TRBD1 (5 bases). The germline CDR1 and CDR2 sequences are LNHNV and YYDKDF (reference sequence). The CDR3 is 14 amino acids. V gave up 5 bases and J gave up 6 bases, with 16 bases separating them. CDR3 nucleotides: TGTGCCACCAGCGGGGCCCGGAGGGGCCATGGCTACACCTTC. Its protein is CATSGARRGHGYTF.

This rearrangement joins TRBV29-1 to TRBJ2-3; D gene ambiguous. Per germline, CDR1 SQVTM and CDR2 ANQGSEA. The CDR3 runs 14 residues. Deletions cut 3 bases from V and 5 bases from J, with 15 bases between. DNA for the CDR3: TGCAGCGTTGAGGGAAGCACCGCAGGAGATACGCAGTATTTT. Translation gives CSVEGSTAGDTQYF.

Written as DNA, the CDR3 is TGTGCCAGCAGCCCACCGGACAGGGCTAACTATGGCTACACCTTC. This translates into CASSPPDRANYGYTF. The J gene is TRBJ1-2, the V gene TRBV11-2; 8 bases map to TRBD1. J gave up 0 bases and V 5 bases, and 5 bases lay outside the gene matches. The germline V gene encodes CDR1 SGHAT and CDR2 FQNNGV. The CDR3 totals 15 residues.

This clonotype has just a few counts. The V gene is TRBV10-3, the J gene TRBJ2-4; 7 bases match TRBD2. The J segment lost 1 base and the V segment lost 0 bases, leaving 6 bases of the junction unmatched. The CDR3 extends over 17 amino acids. The germline V gene has CDR1 ENHRY and CDR2 SYGVKD. The CDR3 reads CAISESAGVKAKNIQYF. CDR3 nucleotide sequence: TGTGCCATCAGTGAGTCGGCGGGGGTAAAGGCCAAAAACATTCAGTACTTC.

This clonotype was picked up many times. The chain recombines TRBV7-9 with TRBJ2-3; D could derive from TRBD1 or TRBD2 (5 bases each). The germline V gene encodes CDR1 SEHNR and CDR2 FQNEAQ (reference sequence). Between the trimmed V and J ends, which lost 2 bases and 8 bases, there was a span of 11 bases. The CDR3 covers 13 residues. The CDR3 bases are TGTGCCAGCAGCTTACCGGGACCCCCTACGCAGTATTTT. Translated: CASSLPGPPTQYF. The full variable domain, rest sourced from reference TRBV7-9 and TRBJ2-3, is DTGVSQNPRHKITKRGQNVTFRCDPISEHNRLYWYRQTLGQGPEFLTYFQNEAQLEKSRLLSDRFSAERPKGSFSTLEIQRTEQGDSAMYLCASSLPGPPTQYFGPGTRLTVL.

Comment on this clonotype: This may stem from a read error, because a much larger clone lies one nucleotide away. This chain joins TRBV20-1 and TRBJ1-2, with D unresolved. Trimming took 7 bases from V and 0 from J, leaving 12 bases between them. The germline CDR1 and CDR2 sequences are DFQATT and SNEGSKA (reference sequence). The CDR3 runs 13 residues. CDR3 DNA sequence: TGCAGTGTACTAACGGCATCTAACTATGGCTACACCTTC. It specifies CSVLTASNYGYTF.

This clonotype has at least ten counts. The chain couples TRBV5-1 to TRBJ1-2, with D perhaps matching TRBD1 (5 bases). This CDR3 comprises 14 residues. Trimming shortened V by 4 bases and J by 2 bases, and 12 bases separated the two germline ends. CDR1 is SGHRS, CDR2 YFSETQ, per germline. The CDR3 DNA is TGCGCCAGCAGCCCCCCCGAGGGGAACTATGGCTACACCTTC. Its protein product is CASSPPEGNYGYTF.

Many counts were recorded for this clonotype. The chain has TRBV20-1 and TRBJ1-5; the D gene is possibly TRBD1 (6 bases). V lost 3 bases to trimming and J lost 5 bases, with 11 bases between them. Per the germline V gene, CDR1 is DFQATT and CDR2 is SNEGSKA (reference sequence). This CDR3 is built from 13 residues. The CDR3 DNA follows: TGCAGTGCTAGTCGGGGGGCCTATCAGCCCCAGCATTTT. This translates into CSASRGAYQPQHF.

On this clonotype: Just one base apart from a much larger clone, this may be a read error. J is TRBJ2-7 and V is TRBV7-9, with D perhaps TRBD2 (5 bases). Trimming cost V 1 base and J 7 bases, with 20 bases left between them. The CDR3 loop spans 16 amino acids. From germline, CDR1 is SEHNR and CDR2 FQNEAQ (reference sequence). CDR3 in amino acids: CASSLGETPPYNEQYF. DNA of the CDR3: TGTGCCAGCAGCTTAGGGGAGACCCCGCCCTACAATGAGCAGTACTTC. Based on the CDR3 plus reference TRBV7-9 and TRBJ2-7, the full variable domain is DTGVSQNPRHKITKRGQNVTFRCDPISEHNRLYWYRQTLGQGPEFLTYFQNEAQLEKSRLLSDRFSAERPKGSFSTLEIQRTEQGDSAMYLCASSLGETPPYNEQYFGPGTRLTVT.

This clonotype was recorded at least ten times. This rearrangement joins TRBV6-2 or TRBV6-3 to TRBJ2-7, with 12 bases aligning to TRBD2. CDR1 is MNHEY, CDR2 SVGEGT, per germline. The ends lost 5 bases at V and 4 bases at J; junction bases unmatched: 6. The CDR3 is 15 amino acids. The chain's CDR3 is CASSGPSGGAYEQYF. The CDR3 DNA is TGTGCCAGCAGTGGACCTAGCGGGGGGGCATACGAGCAGTACTTC.

This chain links TRBV5-1 with TRBJ2-5, with TRBD2 identical over 8 bases. The DNA end favors TRBJ2-7, so the J call may be wrong. Germline CDR1 reads SGHRS; CDR2 reads YFSETQ. The CDR3 loop spans 14 amino acids. The CDR3 spells CASSLELAAYEQYF. In nucleotides, the CDR3 is TGCGCCAGCAGCTTGGAACTAGCGGCCTACGAGCAGTACTTC.

This clonotype appeared many times. The gene calls are TRBV6-2 or TRBV6-3 and TRBJ1-2; unclear D gene. V was trimmed by 6 bases and J by 0 bases, leaving 8 bases between them. The CDR3 runs to 13 residues. CDR1 MNHEY and CDR2 SVGEGT come from the germline V gene. This CDR3 is CASRTGANYGYTF. The CDR3 nucleotides are TGTGCCAGCAGGACCGGAGCTAACTATGGCTACACCTTC.

CDR3 in DNA: TGTGCCTGGAGCCACCTGGGGGACCCTGGGGCCAACGTCCTGACTTTC. This gives the protein CAWSHLGDPGANVLTF. This chain uses TRBV30 with TRBJ2-6; either TRBD1 or TRBD2 may fit D (5 bases each). The CDR3 runs to 16 residues. Trimming took off 3 bases at V and 2 bases at J, with 14 bases between the two ends. Germline V CDR1 and CDR2: GTSNPN, SVGIG (reference sequence).

This clonotype was observed many times. The V call is TRBV24-1, the J call TRBJ1-2; D perhaps matches TRBD1 (6 bases). V was clipped by 5 bases and J by 1 base, with 10 bases between them. Germline values: CDR1 KGHDR, CDR2 SFDVKD. This CDR3 has 14 amino acids. CDR3 sequence (DNA): TGTGCCACCAGTGCCACGGACAGTAACTATGGCTACACCTTC. Protein product: CATSATDSNYGYTF.

This clonotype was counted only a few times. J is TRBJ2-4 and V is TRBV9, with no clear D. Germline values: CDR1 SGDLS, CDR2 YYNGEE. V was cut by 0 bases and J by 0 bases, with 10 bases left in between. This CDR3 is built from 16 residues. The CDR3 DNA is TGTGCCAGCAGCGTAGGATCCGGCGTAGCCAAAAACATTCAGTACTTC. This translates into CASSVGSGVAKNIQYF.

This clonotype appeared many times. The V and J genes are TRBV5-4 and TRBJ2-3; 8 nucleotides agree with TRBD1. The CDR3 length is 14 residues. The ends lost 3 bases at V and 4 bases at J; junction bases unmatched: 4. Germline CDR1 SGHNT, CDR2 YYREEE (reference sequence). CDR3 in amino acids: CASSSGQAADTQYF. CDR3 DNA sequence: TGTGCCAGCAGCTCGGGACAGGCGGCAGATACGCAGTATTTT.

The rearrangement joins TRBV12-3 or TRBV12-4 to TRBJ2-1; the match to TRBD2 covers 9 bases. The CDR3 consists of 15 residues. Trimming removed 7 bases from V and 9 bases from J; junction bases left unmatched: 13. The CDR3 region is CASKEPGLALGEQFF. CDR3 DNA sequence: TGTGCCAGCAAAGAACCGGGACTAGCTTTAGGTGAGCAGTTCTTC.

Ten or more counts support this clonotype. The V gene is TRBV29-1, the J gene TRBJ1-2; possibly TRBD1 for D (6 bases). This CDR3 spans 14 amino acids. CDR1 and CDR2 (germline): SQVTM, ANQGSEA. V gave up 6 bases and J gave up 2 bases, with 16 bases separating them. This chain's CDR3 is CSVVMTGLNYGYTF. The CDR3, as DNA: TGCAGCGTCGTCATGACAGGATTAAACTATGGCTACACCTTC.

CDR3 residues: CASSLTGWETQYF. The CDR3 nucleotides are TGTGCCAGCAGCCTAACGGGGTGGGAGACCCAGTACTTC. This sequence joins TRBV4-2 and TRBJ2-5, with D perhaps matching TRBD2 (5 bases). CDR1 LGHNA and CDR2 YNFKEQ come from the germline V gene. V dropped 4 bases and J dropped 5 bases, with 11 bases sitting between them. The CDR3 covers 13 residues.